This section outlines one T cell receptor beta chain sequence together with its context. The sample comes from a study of blood T cell repertoires in COVID-19. After removal of 5 bases from V and 10 bases from J, the junction contained 9 bases not matched to a gene. CDR3 size: 15 residues. Germline assignment: CDR1 SGHAT and CDR2 FQNNGV. Measured with immunoSEQ multiplex PCR; TCRdb has only the in-frame clones, and not every one. The sample has roughly 80,000 clones, 65% to 85% seen once. The clonotype comes from a man in his sixties with active or convalescent COVID-19. The sample taken for sequencing was peripheral blood. The V gene is TRBV11-2, the J gene TRBJ1-6, with 9 bases fitting TRBD1. The CDR3: CASSPLGQGGSPLHF. CDR3 nucleotides: TGTGCCAGCAGCCCGTTGGGACAGGGTGGGTCACCCCTCCACTTT.